The present TCR beta chain was sequenced within a study of cytomegalovirus exposure and HLA in healthy donors. General study results and limits: Rarity held for most TCR sequences, but there were some public TCRs that occurred in many donors.

The PCR contained 60 Vbeta and 13 Jbeta primers. Assay: immunoSEQ multiplex PCR; the TCRdb copy retains only in-frame clones and omits some. Altogether roughly 260,000 clones are present, just under 85% being singletons, with the ten largest covering 2% to 2.5%. The germline gives CDR1 SGHTA, CDR2 FQGNSA. Trimming at V came to 1 base and at J to 5 bases, leaving 4 bases not matched to a gene. This CDR3 is built from 15 residues. Worth noting for this clone: The antigen remains undetermined.

The chain couples TRBV7-2 to TRBJ1-5; 8 nucleotides line up with TRBD1. This clonotype was sampled from a woman in her forties in good health and CMV-seropositive. Input material: PBMCs. The CDR3 coding sequence is TGTGCCAGCAGCTTAGGTCGACAGGGGCATCAGCCCCAGCATTTT. It codes for CASSLGRQGHQPQHF.